The 20 T cell receptor beta chains listed next were all sequenced from one sample in a study of regulatory dendritic cells for organ transplantation. The method was immunoSEQ multiplex PCR; TCRdb's version includes in-frame clones alone and lacks a portion of them. The sample includes under 35,000 clones, less than 85% of them seen just once. Material: naive CD8+ T cells from blood. As to subset: CD45RA+ naive T cells. All receptors derive from a human donor in good health.

Concerning this clone: One end of the junction is discordant with germline, which a read error may explain. The chain is built from TRBV7-7 and TRBJ2-5, with 7 bases that match TRBD2. CDR3 length: 15 amino acids. Germline lookup yields CDR1 SSHAT and CDR2 FNYEAQ (reference sequence). The CDR3 nucleotides read TGTGCTAGCAGCTTAAGCCTAGCGGAACAAGAGACCCAGTACTTC. Translating it yields CASSLSLAEQETQYF. The variable domain in full, completed from reference TRBV7-7 and TRBJ2-5, reads GAGVSQSPRYKVTKRGQDVTLRCDPISSHATLYWYQQALGQGPEFLTYFNYEAQPDKSGLPSDRFSAERPEGSISTLTIQRTEQRDSAMYRCASSLSLAEQETQYFGPGTRLLVL.

This clone has only one observation. The chain employs TRBV5-6 and TRBJ2-3; 10 nucleotides align to TRBD2. V shed 4 bases, J shed 4 bases, and the junction held 12 bases outside the gene matches. Germline CDR1 SGHDT, CDR2 YYEEEE. This CDR3 comprises 17 residues. CDR3 protein: CASSGTLAGTGPDTQYF. In DNA form, the CDR3 reads TGTGCCAGCAGCGGAACACTAGCGGGGACTGGTCCAGATACGCAGTATTTT.

The sample holds one count of this clone. V gene TRBV5-3 combines with J gene TRBJ2-7; TRBD1 agrees at 8 bases. TRBV5-3 is flagged as an ORF with uncertain function. The junction had 1 base not matched to a gene; V was cut back by 0 bases and J by 5 bases. The CDR3 sequence is 13 residues long. CDR3 protein: CARSLGQGNEQYF. CDR3 bases: TGTGCCAGAAGCTTGGGACAGGGGAACGAGCAGTACTTC.

The chain has TRBV5-6 and TRBJ1-6; D may be TRBD1 (5 bases). Trimming pared 0 bases from V and 0 bases from J, leaving 10 bases between. The CDR3 contains 17 residues. Per the germline V gene, CDR1 is SGHDT and CDR2 is YYEEEE. The CDR3 loop reads CASSLAGGASYNSPLHF. Here the CDR3 DNA reads TGTGCCAGCAGCTTGGCCGGAGGGGCCTCCTATAATTCACCCCTCCACTTT.

This chain links TRBV7-9 with TRBJ1-1; D may be TRBD1 (5 bases). Germline assignment: CDR1 SEHNR and CDR2 FQNEAQ (reference sequence). Deletions cut 5 bases from V and 6 bases from J, with 10 bases between. The CDR3 contains 12 residues. DNA of the CDR3: TGTGCCAGCAGCCAGGGAAACGCTGAAGCTTTCTTT. The encoded protein is CASSQGNAEAFF.

This chain connects TRBV6-5 to TRBJ2-7; D possibly corresponds to TRBD2 (5 bases). Trimming stripped 2 bases from V and 1 base from J, with 15 bases between. In germline, CDR1 is MNHEY, CDR2 SVGAGI. The CDR3 runs 16 residues. CDR3: CASSYGLSRESYEQYF. The CDR3 region has the DNA TGTGCCAGCAGTTACGGCCTATCCCGGGAATCCTACGAGCAGTACTTC.

The V and J genes are TRBV6-5 and TRBJ1-4, with unresolved D. The CDR3 has 15 amino acids. The germline V gene encodes CDR1 MNHEY and CDR2 SVGAGI. V shed 0 bases and J shed 1 base, with 6 bases lying between them. In nucleotides, the CDR3 is TGTGCCAGCAGTTACTCAGAGTTAACTAATGAAAAACTGTTTTTT. Translation: CASSYSELTNEKLFF.

The rearrangement joins TRBV9 to TRBJ2-2; 7 nucleotides line up with TRBD1. CDR1 is SGDLS, CDR2 YYNGEE, per germline. V trimming: 0 bases; J trimming: 7 bases; junction bases outside the gene matches: 6. CDR3 length equals 15 residues. The CDR3 region has the DNA TGTGCCAGCAGCGTAGCGACAGGGAGAAGCGGGGAGCTGTTTTTT. Protein sequence: CASSVATGRSGELFF.

The V gene is TRBV18, the J gene TRBJ1-1, with TRBD1 identical over 7 bases. The germline gives CDR1 KGHSH, CDR2 LQKENI. This CDR3 has 15 residues. V was pared by 3 bases and J by 3 bases, with 7 bases of the junction left unmatched. DNA for the CDR3: TGTGCCAGCTCACCGACAGGGTTAGGGGACACTGAAGCTTTCTTT. It yields the protein CASSPTGLGDTEAFF.

CDR3 amino acids: CASSYGSMKDTQYF. CDR3 bases: TGTGCCAGCAGCTACGGTTCCATGAAAGATACGCAGTATTTT. V usage is TRBV7-3 and J usage is TRBJ2-3; D gene ambiguous. The CDR3 contains 14 residues. Germline V gives CDR1 SGHTA, CDR2 FQGTGA. The V and J ends lost 4 bases and 5 bases respectively, with 13 bases between them.

The chain uses TRBV10-1 and TRBJ2-7; 9 bases agree with TRBD2. Per germline, CDR1 WNHNN and CDR2 SYGVQD (reference sequence). Trimming took 8 bases from V and 0 from J; bases not matched to a gene: 2. The CDR3 is 13 residues long. The DNA of the CDR3 is TGCGCCAGCGGACTAGCGAGCTCCTACGAGCAGTACTTC. Translating it yields CASGLASSYEQYF.

The count of this clone is one. The V gene is TRBV9, the J gene TRBJ1-2, with a possible D match to TRBD1 (6 bases). V was pared by 2 bases and J by 4 bases, with 18 bases between. Germline assignment: CDR1 SGDLS and CDR2 YYNGEE. This CDR3 has 16 residues. The CDR3: CASSVSREGGGYGYTF. The CDR3 nucleotides are TGTGCCAGCAGCGTGAGCAGGGAGGGGGGCGGCTATGGCTACACCTTC. Filled out from reference TRBV9 and TRBJ1-2, the complete variable domain reads DSGVTQTPKHLITATGQRVTLRCSPRSGDLSVYWYQQSLDQGLQFLIQYYNGEERAKGNILERFSAQQFPDLHSELNLSSLELGDSALYFCASSVSREGGGYGYTFGSGTRLTVV.

Here the CDR3 reads CASEPPGGYEQYF. DNA of the CDR3: TGTGCTAGTGAGCCCCCGGGGGGCTACGAGCAGTACTTC. The chain uses TRBV12-5 and TRBJ2-7; 7 bases fit TRBD2. This CDR3 has 13 amino acids. Looked up from germline, CDR1 is LGHNT and CDR2 is FRNRAP. The V gene end was trimmed by 7 bases and the J gene end by 3 bases; junction bases not matched to a gene: 6.

Only one count was recorded for this clone. This chain joins TRBV4-1 and TRBJ2-7; D might be TRBD2 (6 bases). The CDR3 runs 13 residues. Trimming removed 4 bases at V and 4 bases at J, with 11 bases between. Germline CDR1 reads MGHRA; CDR2 reads YSYEKL. CDR3 sequence: CASSPGGDYEQYF. CDR3 bases: TGCGCCAGCAGCCCGGGCGGGGATTACGAGCAGTACTTC.

The V gene is TRBV19, the J gene TRBJ1-5, with a weak D call TRBD1 (6 bases). V was trimmed by 3 bases and J by 5 bases, leaving 14 bases between them. Germline assignment: CDR1 LNHDA and CDR2 SQIVND (reference sequence). This CDR3 contains 15 residues. CDR3 in DNA: TGTGCCAGTAGTATGTCCCAGGGGCGGCATCAGCCCCAGCATTTT. Translation gives CASSMSQGRHQPQHF.

The chain has TRBV4-1 and TRBJ2-1, with 12 bases matching TRBD2. The CDR3 totals 16 residues. From germline, CDR1 is MGHRA and CDR2 YSYEKL. V lost 4 bases and J lost 4; bases outside the gene matches: 5. The CDR3 coding sequence is TGCGCCAGCAGCCGTTTACTAGCGGGGGGTTACAATGAGCAGTTCTTC. Protein product: CASSRLLAGGYNEQFF.

This clone showed up just a few times. The J gene is TRBJ1-6, the V gene TRBV7-6; no clear D gene. The length of the CDR3 is 16 residues. V lost 6 bases and J 2 bases, leaving 14 bases between the germline ends. CDR1 is SGHVS, CDR2 FNYEAQ, per germline. CDR3 sequence: CASRRSRGTYNSPLHF. The CDR3 bases are TGTGCCAGCAGACGCTCTCGAGGGACCTATAATTCACCCCTCCACTTT.

The gene calls are TRBV4-1 and TRBJ1-6, with 10 bases fitting TRBD1. Germline CDR1 is MGHRA and CDR2 is YSYEKL. The CDR3 has 16 amino acids. V lost 4 bases to trimming and J lost 5 bases; unmatched junction nucleotides: 5. The CDR3 DNA sequence: TGCGCCAGCAGCCGTGAGGGACAGGGGAATAATTCACCCCTCCACTTT. It encodes CASSREGQGNNSPLHF.

This clone appeared a few times. The chain combines TRBV19 with TRBJ2-7, with D perhaps TRBD2 (6 bases). Germline V gives CDR1 LNHDA, CDR2 SQIVND (reference sequence). This CDR3 region has 13 residues. V dropped 5 bases and J dropped 6 bases, with 14 bases sitting between them. CDR3 bases: TGTGCCAGTAGTCCTAGGAGGGTAGGCGAGCAGTACTTC. Translation: CASSPRRVGEQYF.

The V and J genes are TRBV7-6 and TRBJ2-7, with TRBD2 matching 7 bases. Losses at the gene ends were 2 bases for V and 4 bases for J; bases not matched to a gene: 14. This CDR3 spans 17 amino acids. Germline lookup yields CDR1 SGHVS and CDR2 FNYEAQ. CDR3 DNA sequence: TGTGCCAGCAGCTTAAGCCCCCTTGGGGGGGAAGCTTACGAGCAGTACTTC. This codes for CASSLSPLGGEAYEQYF.